This T cell receptor beta chain was observed in a study of T cells in Graves' hyperthyroidism and ophthalmopathy. Findings of the study overall: Most clonotypes that expanded in the thyroid above 0.001 also showed up in blood.

Notes on this clonotype: Its antigen is not identified. Given a much more abundant clone one base away, this may be a read error.

CDR3 length: 13 residues. Germline values: CDR1 DFQATT, CDR2 SNEGSKA (reference sequence). RNA transcripts provided the source from which TCR beta CDR3 regions were amplified. The primer set for the first-round RT-PCR of the TCR CDR3 was HTBI. TCRdb analysed the multiplex PCR reads with MiXCR anew, one entry per CDR3 protein. The sample has around 350,000 distinct CDR3 sequences; around 14% are singletons. An approximately 9.8 ml volume of fresh peripheral blood provided the PBMCs. Sequencing was carried out using blood. V and J are TRBV20-1 and TRBJ1-5; D gene uncertain. The source of this sequence is a woman younger than 35 with Graves' hyperthyroidism that later progressed to Graves' ophthalmopathy. CDR3 DNA: TGCAGTGCTAGAGAATCTAGCGATCAGCCCCAGCATTTT. It encodes CSARESSDQPQHF.